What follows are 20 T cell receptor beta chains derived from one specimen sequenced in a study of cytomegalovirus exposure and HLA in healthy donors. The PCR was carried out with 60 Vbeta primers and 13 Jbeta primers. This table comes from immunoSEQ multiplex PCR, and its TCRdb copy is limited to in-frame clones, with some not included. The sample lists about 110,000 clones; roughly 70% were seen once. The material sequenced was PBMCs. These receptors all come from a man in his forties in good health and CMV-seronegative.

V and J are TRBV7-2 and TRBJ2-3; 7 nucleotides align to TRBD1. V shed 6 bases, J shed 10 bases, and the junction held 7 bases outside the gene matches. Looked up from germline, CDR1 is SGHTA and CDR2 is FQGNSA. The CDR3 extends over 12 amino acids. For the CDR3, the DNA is TGTGCCAGCAGATCACCCAGGGGGTCGCAGTATTTT. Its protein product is CASRSPRGSQYF.

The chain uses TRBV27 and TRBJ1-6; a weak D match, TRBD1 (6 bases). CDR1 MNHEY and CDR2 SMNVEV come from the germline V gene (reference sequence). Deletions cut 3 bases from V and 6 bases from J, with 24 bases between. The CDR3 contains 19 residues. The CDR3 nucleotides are TGTGCCAGCAGTTTTAACTTAGAACAGGGATTCGCCCGTAATTCACCCCTCCACTTT. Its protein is CASSFNLEQGFARNSPLHF.

The CDR3 is CASRRDRGATGELFF. The DNA for the CDR3 is TGTGCCAGCAGGAGGGACAGGGGCGCCACCGGGGAGCTGTTTTTT. The rearrangement uses TRBV2 and TRBJ2-2, with 10 bases fitting TRBD1. Germline trimming cut 6 bases from V and 4 bases from J; bases unmatched to any gene: 5. The CDR3 spans 15 residues. The germline gives CDR1 SNHLY, CDR2 FYNNEI.

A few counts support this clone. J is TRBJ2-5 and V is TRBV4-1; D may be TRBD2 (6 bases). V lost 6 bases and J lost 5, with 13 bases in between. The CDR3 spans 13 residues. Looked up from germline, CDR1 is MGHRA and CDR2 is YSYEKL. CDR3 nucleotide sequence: TGCGCCAGCAGAAGAGGACGGGGGGAGACCCAGTACTTC. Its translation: CASRRGRGETQYF.

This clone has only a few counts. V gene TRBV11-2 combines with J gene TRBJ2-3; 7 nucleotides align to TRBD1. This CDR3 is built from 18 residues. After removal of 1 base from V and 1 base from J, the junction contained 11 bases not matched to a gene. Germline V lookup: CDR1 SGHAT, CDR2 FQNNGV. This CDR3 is CASSLGKGQARGTDTQYF. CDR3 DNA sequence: TGTGCCAGCAGCTTAGGCAAAGGACAGGCCCGCGGCACAGATACGCAGTATTTT.

The CDR3 bases are TGTGCCAGCAGCTTATATGCGGGGGGTAGCCAAGAGACCCAGTACTTC. Translating it yields CASSLYAGGSQETQYF. The chain carries TRBV7-9 and TRBJ2-5; 8 nucleotides line up with TRBD2. Trimming took 2 bases from V and 1 from J; bases not matched to a gene: 6. CDR3 size: 16 residues. Per germline, CDR1 SEHNR and CDR2 FQNEAQ (reference sequence).

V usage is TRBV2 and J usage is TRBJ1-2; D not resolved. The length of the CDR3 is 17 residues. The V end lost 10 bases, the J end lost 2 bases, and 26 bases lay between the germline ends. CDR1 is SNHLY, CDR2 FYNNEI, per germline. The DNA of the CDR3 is TGTGCCACCTCAGTCAGGTATCCCGAAGCTGAGAACTATGGCTACACCTTC. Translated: CATSVRYPEAENYGYTF.

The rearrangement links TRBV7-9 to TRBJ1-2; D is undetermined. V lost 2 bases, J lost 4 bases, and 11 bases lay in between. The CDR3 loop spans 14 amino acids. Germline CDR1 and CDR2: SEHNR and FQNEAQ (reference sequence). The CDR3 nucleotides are TGTGCCAGCAGCTTAAGTGCGACTAGCTATGGCTACACCTTC. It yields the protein CASSLSATSYGYTF.

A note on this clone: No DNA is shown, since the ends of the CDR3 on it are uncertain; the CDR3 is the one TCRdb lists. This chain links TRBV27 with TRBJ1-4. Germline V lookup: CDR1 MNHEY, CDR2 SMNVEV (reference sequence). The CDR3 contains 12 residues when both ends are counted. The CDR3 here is CASSTSSQKLFF.

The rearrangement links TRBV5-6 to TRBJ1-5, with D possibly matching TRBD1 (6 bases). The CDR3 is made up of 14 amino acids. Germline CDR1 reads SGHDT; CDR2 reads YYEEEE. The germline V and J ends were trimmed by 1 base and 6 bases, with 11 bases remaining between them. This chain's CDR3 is CASSLTGMGQPQHF. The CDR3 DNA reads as TGTGCCAGCAGCTTGACAGGGATGGGTCAGCCCCAGCATTTT. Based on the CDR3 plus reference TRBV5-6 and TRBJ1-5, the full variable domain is DAGVTQSPTHLIKTRGQQVTLRCSPKSGHDTVSWYQQALGQGPQFIFQYYEEEERQRGNFPDRFSGHQFPNYSSELNVNALLLGDSALYLCASSLTGMGQPQHFGDGTRLSIL.

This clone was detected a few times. The CDR3 is CASSSTAGGTEAFF. The CDR3 region has the DNA TGTGCCAGCAGCTCAACCGCGGGTGGCACTGAAGCTTTCTTT. This sequence joins TRBV9 and TRBJ1-1; D gene ambiguous. The germline CDR1 and CDR2 sequences are SGDLS and YYNGEE. V lost 4 bases to trimming and J lost 4 bases, with 14 bases between them. The CDR3 has 14 residues.

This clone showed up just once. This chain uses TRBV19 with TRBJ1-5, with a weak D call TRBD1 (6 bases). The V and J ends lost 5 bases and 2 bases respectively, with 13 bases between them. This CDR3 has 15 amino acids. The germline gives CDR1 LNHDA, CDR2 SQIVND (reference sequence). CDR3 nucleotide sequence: TGTGCCAGTAGTGGGGGGGCGCAACGCAATCAGCCCCAGCATTTT. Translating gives CASSGGAQRNQPQHF.

This CDR3 reads CASSEFAGSSNQPQHF. As DNA, the CDR3 is TGTGCCAGCAGTGAATTCGCAGGCTCTAGCAATCAGCCCCAGCATTTT. This chain joins TRBV6-1 and TRBJ1-5, with D hard to call. V was shortened by 2 bases and J by 0 bases, with 11 bases between the two germline ends. The CDR3 consists of 16 residues. The germline V gene has CDR1 MNHNS and CDR2 SASEGT.

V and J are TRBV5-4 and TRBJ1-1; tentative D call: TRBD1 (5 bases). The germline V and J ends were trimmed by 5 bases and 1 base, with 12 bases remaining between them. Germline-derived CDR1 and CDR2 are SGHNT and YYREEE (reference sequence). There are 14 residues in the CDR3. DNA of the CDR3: TGTGCCAGCAGTTCGGACGGACAGAACACTGAAGCTTTCTTT. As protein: CASSSDGQNTEAFF. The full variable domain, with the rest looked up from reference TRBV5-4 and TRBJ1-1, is ETGVTQSPTHLIKTRGQQVTLRCSSQSGHNTVSWYQQALGQGPQFIFQYYREEENGRGNFPPRFSGLQFPNYSSELNVNALELDDSALYLCASSSDGQNTEAFFGQGTRLTVV.

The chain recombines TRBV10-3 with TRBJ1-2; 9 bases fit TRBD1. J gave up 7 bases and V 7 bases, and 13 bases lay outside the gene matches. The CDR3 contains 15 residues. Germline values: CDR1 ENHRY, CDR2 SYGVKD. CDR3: CAITRGQGSSSGYTF. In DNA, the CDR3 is TGTGCCATCACTAGAGGACAGGGGAGTTCTAGTGGCTACACCTTC.

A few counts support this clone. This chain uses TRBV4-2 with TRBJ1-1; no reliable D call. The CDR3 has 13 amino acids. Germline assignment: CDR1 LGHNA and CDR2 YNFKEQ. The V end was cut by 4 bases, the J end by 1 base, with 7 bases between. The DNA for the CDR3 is TGTGCCAGCAGCCTCCGGGGGAACACTGAAGCTTTCTTT. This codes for CASSLRGNTEAFF.

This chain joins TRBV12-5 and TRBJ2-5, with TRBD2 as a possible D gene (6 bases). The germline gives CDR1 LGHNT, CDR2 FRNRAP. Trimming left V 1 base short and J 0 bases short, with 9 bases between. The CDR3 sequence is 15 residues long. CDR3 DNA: TGTGCTAGTGGTTTGGCTCGGGGGAACCAAGAGACCCAGTACTTC. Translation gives CASGLARGNQETQYF.

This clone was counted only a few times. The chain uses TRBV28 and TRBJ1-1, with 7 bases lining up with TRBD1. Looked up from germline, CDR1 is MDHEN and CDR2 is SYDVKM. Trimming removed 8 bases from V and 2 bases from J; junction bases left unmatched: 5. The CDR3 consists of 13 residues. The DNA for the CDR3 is TGTGCCAGCGTGGACAGGCTAAACACTGAAGCTTTCTTT. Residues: CASVDRLNTEAFF.

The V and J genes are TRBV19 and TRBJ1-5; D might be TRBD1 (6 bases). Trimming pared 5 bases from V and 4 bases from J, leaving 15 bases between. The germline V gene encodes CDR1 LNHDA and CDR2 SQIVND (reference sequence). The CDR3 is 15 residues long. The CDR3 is CASSPQKTGNQPQHF. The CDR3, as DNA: TGTGCCAGTAGTCCACAGAAAACAGGGAATCAGCCCCAGCATTTT.

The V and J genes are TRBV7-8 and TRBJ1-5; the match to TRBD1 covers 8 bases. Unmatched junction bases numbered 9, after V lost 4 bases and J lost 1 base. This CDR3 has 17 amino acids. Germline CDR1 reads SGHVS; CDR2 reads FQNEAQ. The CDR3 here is CASSSGSGGGSNQPQHF. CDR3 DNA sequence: TGTGCCAGCAGCTCTGGGTCAGGGGGCGGGAGCAATCAGCCCCAGCATTTT.